This T cell receptor (beta chain) was found in a study of early T cells in non-severe SARS-CoV-2 infection. TCRdb passed the 5' RACE reads through MiXCR, listing each CDR3 protein once. The top ten hold roughly 8.3% of the sample, which has 45,000 to 55,000 distinct CDR3 sequences, over 7.5% seen once. The sequence came from an adult who was a healthcare worker with PCR-confirmed SARS-CoV-2 infection or an uninfected control (not recorded which). Sequenced sample: whole blood.

For the CDR3, the DNA is TGCAGTGCCCCAGGGGTAGCGGGAAGGTCCTACAATGAGCAGTTCTTC. Its protein is CSAPGVAGRSYNEQFF. This chain uses TRBV20-1 with TRBJ2-1; TRBD2 aligns across 8 bases. Unmatched junction bases numbered 11, after V lost 6 bases and J lost 1 base. Germline CDR1 DFQATT, CDR2 SNEGSKA (reference sequence). CDR3 length equals 16 residues.